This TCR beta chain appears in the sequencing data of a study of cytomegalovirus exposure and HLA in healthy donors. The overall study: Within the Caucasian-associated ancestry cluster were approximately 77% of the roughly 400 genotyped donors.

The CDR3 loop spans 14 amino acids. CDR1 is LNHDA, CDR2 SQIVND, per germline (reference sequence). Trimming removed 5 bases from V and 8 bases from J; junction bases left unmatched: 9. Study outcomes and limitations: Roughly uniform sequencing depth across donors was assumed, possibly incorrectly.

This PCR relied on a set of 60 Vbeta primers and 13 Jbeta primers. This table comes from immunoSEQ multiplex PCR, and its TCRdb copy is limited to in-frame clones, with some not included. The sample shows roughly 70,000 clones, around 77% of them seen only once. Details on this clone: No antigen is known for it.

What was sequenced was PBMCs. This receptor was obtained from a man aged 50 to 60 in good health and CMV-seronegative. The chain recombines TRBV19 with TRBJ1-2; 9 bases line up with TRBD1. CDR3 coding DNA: TGTGCCAGTAGTTACAGGGGGCGCGAATCCGGCTACACCTTC. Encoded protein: CASSYRGRESGYTF.